This T cell receptor (beta chain) was sequenced for a study of T cell changes during pregnancy in multiple sclerosis. Germline CDR1 and CDR2: SGHVS and FQNEAQ. The CDR3 is 15 residues long. V lost 1 base and J lost 6; bases outside the gene matches: 9. Using immunoSEQ multiplex PCR, the repertoire was profiled, and TCRdb retains in-frame clones only, with some absent. This repertoire shows 80,000 to 130,000 clones, 94% found once; its top ten account for 0.7% to 0.9%. This clonotype was obtained from a female donor with multiple sclerosis, enrolled in a pregnancy study. The sequencing here drew on peripheral blood, taken before pregnancy. V is TRBV7-8 and J is TRBJ2-7; 7 positions match TRBD1. In DNA, the CDR3 is TGTGCCAGCAGCTTAGAAAGGGGGCTCCCCCGCGAGCAGTACTTC. Its protein product is CASSLERGLPREQYF. The full variable domain, in which reference TRBV7-8 and TRBJ2-7 provide the parts outside the CDR3, is GAGVSQSPRYKVAKRGQDVALRCDPISGHVSLFWYQQALGQGPEFLTYFQNEAQLDKSGLPSDRFFAERPEGSVSTLKIQRTQQEDSAVYLCASSLERGLPREQYFGPGTRLTVT.